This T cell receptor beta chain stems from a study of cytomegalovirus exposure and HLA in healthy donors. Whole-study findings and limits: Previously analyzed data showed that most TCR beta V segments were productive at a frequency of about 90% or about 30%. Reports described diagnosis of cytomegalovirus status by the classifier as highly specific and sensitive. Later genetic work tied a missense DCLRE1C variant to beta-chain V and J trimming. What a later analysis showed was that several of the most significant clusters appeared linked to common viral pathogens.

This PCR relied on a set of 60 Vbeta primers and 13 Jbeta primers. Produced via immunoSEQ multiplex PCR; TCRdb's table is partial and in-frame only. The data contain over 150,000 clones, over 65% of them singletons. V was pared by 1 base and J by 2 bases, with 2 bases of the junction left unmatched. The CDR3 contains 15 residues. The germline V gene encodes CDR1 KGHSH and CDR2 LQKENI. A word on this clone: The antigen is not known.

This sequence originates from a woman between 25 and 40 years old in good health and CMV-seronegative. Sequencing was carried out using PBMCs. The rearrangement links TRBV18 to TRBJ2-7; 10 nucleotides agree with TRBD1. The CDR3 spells CASSPRDRGPYEQYF. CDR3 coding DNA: TGTGCCAGCTCACCACGGGACAGGGGTCCCTACGAGCAGTACTTC.